This T cell receptor (beta chain) derives from a study of T cell responses to AZD1222 COVID-19 vaccine. Study-wide results and caveats: Of spike-specific TCRs, nearly half reportedly target regions left unmutated in variants.

The repertoire was sequenced with immunoSEQ multiplex PCR; TCRdb's copy has only in-frame clones and lacks some. Of tens of thousands of clones listed, around 90% are singletons. In the case of this clone: Its target is not known.

Germline CDR1 is SGHTA and CDR2 is FQGNSA. The V and J ends lost 3 bases and 5 bases respectively, with 22 bases between them. The CDR3 loop spans 17 amino acids. This clonotype was obtained from an adult in good health. The chain has TRBV7-2 and TRBJ2-5, with D perhaps TRBD1 or TRBD2 (6 bases each). Sequencing was performed on peripheral blood, taken on day 0 of AZD1222 vaccination. The CDR3 DNA reads as TGTGCCAGCAGCTTGGGTAGCGGAGGGGGGCCCTTTGAGACCCAGTACTTC. This gives the protein CASSLGSGGGPFETQYF.